The entry below gives a single T cell receptor (beta chain) sequence along with its context. The entry originates in a study of blood T cell repertoires in COVID-19. Study information: Sample material is recorded as cDNA or gDNA derived from T cells, B-cell-depleted T cells, or PBMCs.

Assay: immunoSEQ multiplex PCR; the TCRdb copy retains only in-frame clones and omits some. The sample yields about 33,000 clones, 75% to 90% seen once. CDR3 size: 15 residues. The clonotype originates from a human donor in a cohort sampled during active COVID-19. The chain uses TRBV21-1 and TRBJ1-2; TRBD1, as called in the table, went unchecked against the DNA. TRBV21-1 is labeled a pseudogene. Sequencing used peripheral blood. Here the CDR3 DNA reads TGTGCCAGCAGCAAACCCCGACAGGGGGTTTATGGCTACACCTTC. It encodes CASSKPRQGVYGYTF.